Following are 18 T cell receptor beta chains from one sample sequenced in a study of T cells after yellow fever vaccination. TCRdb ran MiXCR on the 5' RACE reads and lists one entry per CDR3 protein. Of approximately 330,000 distinct CDR3 sequences listed, about 4% are singletons. Here the sequenced sample was PBMCs, taken 5 days after the yellow fever booster vaccination. The origin of the receptors is a man aged 18 to 30 who received the YFV17D yellow fever vaccine.

The chain's CDR3 is CASSSWDRGSYEQYV. CDR3 coding DNA: TGTGCCAGCAGTTCCTGGGACAGGGGTTCCTACGAGCAGTACGTC. The chain couples TRBV6-2 or TRBV6-3 to TRBJ2-7; 10 nucleotides agree with TRBD1. The CDR3 spans 15 residues. The trim removed 4 bases at V and 1 base at J, leaving 4 bases unmatched. Per the germline V gene, CDR1 is MNHEY and CDR2 is SVGEGT.

The chain has TRBV6-2 or TRBV6-3 and TRBJ2-1; the D gene is possibly TRBD2 (6 bases). There are 19 residues in the CDR3. Germline CDR1 and CDR2: MNHEY and SVGEGT. Deletions cut 5 bases from V and 7 bases from J, with 30 bases between. DNA of the CDR3: TGTGCCAGCAGTAACCGTGGCCTAGCGCCGGCGCTGGGCCAAAATGAGCAGTTCTTC. This sequence encodes CASSNRGLAPALGQNEQFF.

The J gene is TRBJ2-5, the V gene TRBV18; TRBD2 agrees at 10 bases. V shed 2 bases, J shed 3 bases, and the junction held 6 bases outside the gene matches. From germline, CDR1 is KGHSH and CDR2 LQKENI. CDR3 size: 16 residues. The CDR3 nucleotides read TGTGCCAGCTCACCAGAGTCTAGCGGGGGTAAAGAGACCCAGTACTTC. Protein sequence: CASSPESSGGKETQYF.

This clonotype was picked up many times. The genes are TRBV7-9 and TRBJ2-3, with 8 bases fitting TRBD2. The V and J ends lost 1 base and 3 bases, in that order; junction bases with no gene match: 6. The CDR3 totals 16 residues. The V gene's germline CDR1 is SEHNR and CDR2 FQNEAQ (reference sequence). The CDR3 DNA is TGTGCCAGCAGCTTAGTTTCCGGGGGGGCGACAGATACGCAGTATTTT. It yields the protein CASSLVSGGATDTQYF.

This chain joins TRBV6-4 and TRBJ1-5; D call uncertain. Germline lookup yields CDR1 MRHNA and CDR2 SNTAGT. This CDR3 is 13 amino acids long. V lost 4 bases, J lost 6 bases, and 10 bases lay in between. The CDR3 loop reads CASSVFEGQPQHF. CDR3 sequence (DNA): TGTGCCAGCAGTGTTTTTGAGGGTCAGCCCCAGCATTTT.

This clonotype was recorded at least ten times. V and J are TRBV7-9 and TRBJ2-1; D remains unclear. Trimming stripped 3 bases from V and 7 bases from J, with 10 bases between. CDR3 length: 13 amino acids. CDR1 is SEHNR and CDR2 is FQNEAQ in the germline V gene (reference sequence). The CDR3 coding sequence is TGTGCCAGCAGCTTCTCTCAGTGGAATGAGCAGTTCTTC. Its protein is CASSFSQWNEQFF.

This clonotype was seen a handful of times. The CDR3 bases are TGTGCCAGCAGTTACCTTTCCTATACGCAGTATTTT. It encodes CASSYLSYTQYF. The chain has TRBV6-2 or TRBV6-3 and TRBJ2-3; no clear D gene. Germline CDR1 MNHEY, CDR2 SVGEGT. The V gene lost 2 bases and the J gene lost 7 bases, with 7 bases spanning the gap. The CDR3 is 12 amino acids.

This clonotype was detected only a few times. The chain is built from TRBV7-9 and TRBJ2-5; no definite D call. The CDR3 has 13 amino acids. With 2 bases removed from V and 3 bases from J, the gap between germline ends came to 7 bases. Germline V gene data show CDR1 as SEHNR and CDR2 as FQNEAQ (reference sequence). In nucleotides, the CDR3 is TGTGCCAGCAGCTTACAAAGGAAAGAGACCCAGTACTTC. This gives the protein CASSLQRKETQYF.

This clonotype was seen only a few times. The chain couples TRBV20-1 to TRBJ1-2, with D possibly TRBD1 on 5 matching bases. Germline-derived CDR1 and CDR2 are DFQATT and SNEGSKA (reference sequence). Trimming removed 4 bases from V and 8 bases from J, with 17 bases in between. The CDR3 runs to 13 residues. CDR3 coding DNA: TGCAGTGCTACCAACCGGGGCCCGGGCGGCTACACCTTC. This translates into CSATNRGPGGYTF.

This clonotype came up a few times. The V gene is TRBV27, the J gene TRBJ2-5; D call uncertain. The CDR3 extends over 18 amino acids. Trimming stripped 1 base from V and 0 bases from J, with 18 bases between. The germline V gene encodes CDR1 MNHEY and CDR2 SMNVEV (reference sequence). The CDR3 is CASSLFRPPALYQETQYF. CDR3 sequence (DNA): TGTGCCAGCAGTTTATTCCGGCCCCCGGCTCTGTACCAAGAGACCCAGTACTTC.

The V gene is TRBV2, the J gene TRBJ2-5; D uncertain. Germline V gene lookup returns CDR1 SNHLY and CDR2 FYNNEI. The CDR3 runs to 13 residues. Trimming pared 3 bases from V and 4 bases from J, leaving 9 bases between. This chain's CDR3 is CASSDVGGETQYF. Here the CDR3 DNA reads TGTGCCAGCAGTGACGTGGGCGGAGAGACCCAGTACTTC.

In its sample, this clonotype was seen a few times. The rearrangement joins TRBV29-1 to TRBJ2-3, with 8 bases matching TRBD1. The CDR3 has 17 residues. V lost 6 bases, J lost 0 bases, and 14 bases stayed unmatched. CDR1 is SQVTM and CDR2 is ANQGSEA in the germline V gene. DNA of the CDR3: TGCAGCGTCCGCCTGTATGCAGGGGGCCCTAGCACAGATACGCAGTATTTT. It specifies CSVRLYAGGPSTDTQYF.

This clonotype showed up many times. J is TRBJ1-2 and V is TRBV12-3 or TRBV12-4; weak D call: TRBD1 (6 bases). The CDR3 spans 15 residues. The V gene lost 2 bases and the J gene lost 1 base, with 11 bases spanning the gap. The CDR3 reads CASSLRVRGNYGYTF. In DNA, the CDR3 is TGTGCCAGCAGTTTACGGGTCAGGGGTAACTATGGCTACACCTTC.

In its sample, this clonotype was seen many times. This sequence joins TRBV4-3 and TRBJ1-2, with unresolved D. From germline, CDR1 is LGHNA and CDR2 YSLEER. Trimming pared 3 bases from V and 4 bases from J, leaving 9 bases between. The CDR3 is made up of 13 amino acids. The DNA for the CDR3 is TGCGCCAGCAGCCAGGACGGGTCCTATGGCTACACCTTC. It is translated as CASSQDGSYGYTF.

CDR3 in amino acids: CASSLGLLRDNYEQYF. DNA of the CDR3: TGTGCCAGCAGCTTAGGACTATTGCGGGACAACTACGAGCAGTACTTC. This chain connects TRBV7-2 to TRBJ2-7; D is tentatively TRBD1 or TRBD2 (6 bases each). The CDR3 extends over 16 amino acids. With 1 base removed from V and 3 bases from J, the gap between germline ends came to 16 bases. Looked up from germline, CDR1 is SGHTA and CDR2 is FQGNSA. Supplemented by reference TRBV7-2 and TRBJ2-7, the full variable domain reads GAGVSQSPSNKVTEKGKDVELRCDPISGHTALYWYRQSLGQGLEFLIYFQGNSAPDKSGLPSDRFSAERTGGSVSTLTIQRTQQEDSAVYLCASSLGLLRDNYEQYFGPGTRLTVT.

Many counts were recorded for this clonotype. The gene calls are TRBV4-3 and TRBJ1-2, with D possibly TRBD1 on 6 matching bases. Germline V gene data show CDR1 as LGHNA and CDR2 as YSLEER. This CDR3 is 15 amino acids long. Trimming took 0 bases from V and 5 from J, leaving 13 bases between them. This CDR3 reads CASSQDRGTWYGYTF. The CDR3 DNA reads TGCGCCAGCAGCCAAGACAGGGGAACATGGTATGGCTACACCTTC.

This rearrangement joins TRBV7-2 to TRBJ2-1; no firm D call. The CDR3 is 15 residues long. Between the trimmed V and J ends, which lost 3 bases and 0 bases, there was a span of 9 bases. CDR1 and CDR2 from the germline V gene are SGHTA and FQGNSA. The CDR3 reads CASSFAPSSYNEQFF. The CDR3, as DNA: TGTGCCAGCAGCTTTGCGCCAAGCTCCTACAATGAGCAGTTCTTC.

This clonotype was detected ten times or more. V is TRBV4-1 and J is TRBJ1-1; 8 positions match TRBD1. J was trimmed by 8 bases and V by 1 base; bases with no gene match: 12. This CDR3 has 16 residues. CDR1 and CDR2 (germline): MGHRA, YSYEKL. The CDR3 is CASSQGFPQGAVEAFF. In DNA form, the CDR3 reads TGCGCCAGCAGCCAAGGGTTCCCGCAGGGGGCGGTCGAAGCTTTCTTT.